The 18 T cell receptor beta chains reported below all come from one sample, sequenced in a study of OX40 agonist ivuxolimab in advanced cancers. Libraries came from the immunoSEQ multiplex PCR assay. The table comes from immuneACCESS by way of TCRdb, which keeps in-frame sequences with V and J called. Part of the clones is missing from these tables; in studies checked, under half for an unresolved V gene and the rest for unknown reasons. This sample lists tens of thousands of clones; around 91% were detected once. The top ten hold over 15% of the sample. Sample: CD4+ or CD8+ T cells sorted from blood, taken in a trial of the OX40 agonist ivuxolimab. The receptors were gathered from an adult with an advanced solid tumor such as melanoma, head and neck, liver or kidney cancer.

The chain joins TRBV4-3 to TRBJ1-1, with D possibly TRBD1 on 6 matching bases. Germline CDR1 and CDR2: LGHNA and YSLEER. The CDR3 contains 16 residues. V lost 0 bases and J 1 base, leaving 12 bases between the germline ends. CDR3 in DNA: TGCGCCAGCAGCCAAGAACCAGGGGAAGGGAACACTGAAGCTTTCTTT. This encodes CASSQEPGEGNTEAFF.

The chain combines TRBV19 with TRBJ2-7, with 12 bases that match TRBD2. Germline CDR1 LNHDA, CDR2 SQIVND (reference sequence). The V segment lost 3 bases and the J segment 7 bases; nucleotides outside the gene matches: 10. This CDR3 is 16 amino acids long. The CDR3 DNA is TGTGCCAGTAGTATTCTTATGACTAGCGGGAGTGGTGAGCAGTACTTC. Amino acid sequence: CASSILMTSGSGEQYF.

This sequence joins TRBV28 and TRBJ2-3, with D possibly being TRBD2 (6 bases). Germline loops: CDR1 MDHEN, CDR2 SYDVKM. The CDR3 spans 14 residues. Trimming stripped 8 bases from V and 3 bases from J, with 15 bases between. CDR3 bases: TGTGCCAGCCGGGACGGGAGAATTACAGATACGCAGTATTTT. Its protein product is CASRDGRITDTQYF. The full variable domain, rest sourced from reference TRBV28 and TRBJ2-3, is DVKVTQSSRYLVKRTGEKVFLECVQDMDHENMFWYRQDPGLGLRLIYFSYDVKMKEKGDIPEGYSVSREKKERFSLILESASTNQTSMYLCASRDGRITDTQYFGPGTRLTVL.

The chain carries TRBV4-1 and TRBJ1-3; D remains unclear. CDR3 size: 17 residues. Germline CDR1 MGHRA, CDR2 YSYEKL. Deletions cut 2 bases from V and 0 bases from J, with 14 bases between. CDR3 in amino acids: CASSQWNPRTSGNTIYF. CDR3 coding DNA: TGCGCCAGCAGCCAATGGAACCCACGAACCTCTGGAAACACCATATATTTT.

This chain uses TRBV5-1 with TRBJ2-1; D not resolved. CDR3 length: 12 residues. CDR1 and CDR2 from the germline V gene are SGHRS and YFSETQ. V was trimmed by 5 bases and J by 9 bases, leaving 12 bases between them. CDR3 in DNA: TGCGCCAGCAGATACGAAACGGGTGAGCAGTTCTTC. Translation: CASRYETGEQFF.

The genes are TRBV7-2 and TRBJ2-7; 8 positions match TRBD2. V trimming: 0 bases; J trimming: 4 bases; junction bases outside the gene matches: 11. The CDR3 totals 17 residues. CDR1 is SGHTA, CDR2 FQGNSA, per germline. The CDR3 nucleotides read TGTGCCAGCAGCTTAGCAAAAGCGGGAGCGGGGGAGTACGAGCAGTACTTC. Amino acid sequence: CASSLAKAGAGEYEQYF.

The CDR3 region has the DNA TGCGCCAGCAGCTTTGAAACAGATACGCAGTATTTT. This translates into CASSFETDTQYF. V and J are TRBV5-1 and TRBJ2-3; D unresolved. Germline V gene lookup returns CDR1 SGHRS and CDR2 YFSETQ. With 2 bases removed from V and 3 bases from J, the gap between germline ends came to 4 bases. The CDR3 is 12 residues long.

J is TRBJ1-1 and V is TRBV27, with a possible D match to TRBD1 (5 bases). V was pared by 8 bases and J by 1 base, with 14 bases between. Germline V lookup: CDR1 MNHEY, CDR2 SMNVEV (reference sequence). The CDR3 contains 14 residues. For the CDR3, the DNA is TGTGCCAGCGGACCGGGACTCCCGAACACTGAAGCTTTCTTT. Its translation is CASGPGLPNTEAFF.

This clone was counted once. The rearrangement joins TRBV9 to TRBJ2-1, with TRBD2 matching over 8 bases. V dropped 4 bases and J dropped 12; count of bases not matched to a gene: 6. The length of the CDR3 is 12 residues. Germline V lookup: CDR1 SGDLS, CDR2 YYNGEE. The CDR3 DNA is TGTGCCAGCAGCTCTGGGACTAGGGGGCAGTTCTTC. It is translated as CASSSGTRGQFF. Full variable domain (outside the CDR3, taken from reference TRBV9 and TRBJ2-1): DSGVTQTPKHLITATGQRVTLRCSPRSGDLSVYWYQQSLDQGLQFLIQYYNGEERAKGNILERFSAQQFPDLHSELNLSSLELGDSALYFCASSSGTRGQFFGPGTRLTVL.

CDR3 in DNA: TGTGCCAGCAGCCAAGATCAGCGGACTAGCGGGAGGGTGTCGCAGTTCTTC. Its translation: CASSQDQRTSGRVSQFF. The rearrangement joins TRBV4-2 to TRBJ2-1, with 15 bases that match TRBD2. The CDR3 is 17 amino acids. V dropped 0 bases and J dropped 12; count of bases not matched to a gene: 9. Germline CDR1 LGHNA, CDR2 YNFKEQ.

This clone appeared a single time. The genes are TRBV21-1 and TRBJ2-7; the tabulated D call, TRBD1, remains unverified against the DNA. TRBV21-1 is shown as a pseudogene. CDR3 size: 18 residues. The CDR3 DNA follows: TGTGCCAGCAGCAAAGGTGGGGCAGGGGTCAGGAGCTCCTACGAGCAGTACTTC. Translation gives CASSKGGAGVRSSYEQYF.

V usage is TRBV11-2 and J usage is TRBJ2-4, with a weak D call TRBD2 (5 bases). Per the germline V gene, CDR1 is SGHAT and CDR2 is FQNNGV. This CDR3 spans 14 amino acids. Trimming took off 3 bases at V and 8 bases at J, with 14 bases between the two ends. The CDR3 protein is CASSFGGGFYIQYF. The DNA of the CDR3 is TGTGCCAGCAGCTTCGGCGGAGGCTTTTACATTCAGTACTTC.

V and J are TRBV11-2 and TRBJ2-5; unclear D gene. CDR1 and CDR2 from the germline V gene are SGHAT and FQNNGV. The CDR3 loop spans 14 amino acids. V gave up 1 base and J gave up 4 bases, with 10 bases separating them. CDR3 region: CASSLAPNGETQYF. CDR3 sequence (DNA): TGTGCCAGCAGCTTAGCTCCCAATGGAGAGACCCAGTACTTC. The full variable domain, rest sourced from reference TRBV11-2 and TRBJ2-5, is EAGVAQSPRYKIIEKRQSVAFWCNPISGHATLYWYQQILGQGPKLLIQFQNNGVVDDSQLPKDRFSAERLKGVDSTLKIQPAKLEDSAVYLCASSLAPNGETQYFGPGTRLLVL.

This chain joins TRBV11-2 and TRBJ2-1; TRBD2 aligns across 12 bases. The CDR3 is 16 residues long. The ends lost 4 bases at V and 8 bases at J; junction bases unmatched: 9. The germline gives CDR1 SGHAT, CDR2 FQNNGV. CDR3: CASSSATSGRTYEQFF. The CDR3 coding sequence is TGTGCCAGCAGCTCGGCAACTAGCGGGAGGACCTATGAGCAGTTCTTC.

The J gene is TRBJ2-3, the V gene TRBV7-3, with 8 nucleotides matching TRBD2. This CDR3 region has 14 residues. With V trimmed by 6 bases and J by 0 bases, 2 bases remained unmatched. Per germline, CDR1 SGHTA and CDR2 FQGTGA. CDR3 in amino acids: CASSASGSTDTQYF. The CDR3 DNA sequence: TGTGCCAGCAGTGCTAGCGGGAGCACAGATACGCAGTATTTT.

The chain recombines TRBV11-2 with TRBJ2-1; tentatively, D is TRBD1 (5 bases). CDR1 SGHAT and CDR2 FQNNGV come from the germline V gene. V lost 3 bases, J lost 4 bases, and 16 bases lay in between. The CDR3 extends over 16 amino acids. For the CDR3, the DNA is TGTGCCAGCAGCTTGCAGGGAAAAGCCCTATACAATGAGCAGTTCTTC. This translates into CASSLQGKALYNEQFF.

The J gene is TRBJ2-3, the V gene TRBV7-3; 12 positions match TRBD2. V lost 3 bases, J lost 3 bases, and 1 base stayed unmatched. This CDR3 region has 15 residues. CDR1 is SGHTA, CDR2 FQGTGA, per germline. The CDR3 sequence is CASSFLAGGTDTQYF. CDR3 sequence (DNA): TGTGCCAGCAGCTTTCTAGCGGGAGGGACAGATACGCAGTATTTT. The full variable domain, in which reference TRBV7-3 and TRBJ2-3 provide the parts outside the CDR3, is GAGVSQTPSNKVTEKGKYVELRCDPISGHTALYWYRQSLGQGPEFLIYFQGTGAADDSGLPNDRFFAVRPEGSVSTLKIQRTERGDSAVYLCASSFLAGGTDTQYFGPGTRLTVL.

This clone was counted a single time. This chain uses TRBV7-9 with TRBJ2-7, with 9 bases lining up with TRBD1. This CDR3 comprises 14 residues. V lost 1 base to trimming and J lost 3 bases; unmatched junction nucleotides: 1. Germline loops: CDR1 SEHNR, CDR2 FQNEAQ (reference sequence). The CDR3 coding sequence is TGTGCCAGCAGCTTAGGGGACAGGGTCTACGAGCAGTACTTC. Its protein product is CASSLGDRVYEQYF.